This T cell receptor (beta chain) was observed in a study of blood T cell repertoires in COVID-19. Trimming removed 0 bases at V and 3 bases at J, with 12 bases between. The CDR3 totals 16 residues. Germline-derived CDR1 and CDR2 are ENHRY and SYGVKD. The method was immunoSEQ multiplex PCR; TCRdb's version includes in-frame clones alone and lacks a portion of them. The repertoire holds 150,000 to 180,000 clones, with roughly 81% as singletons. This TCR derives from a woman aged 55-70 years with COVID-19, enrolled during active disease. The sequenced material came from peripheral blood. The chain couples TRBV10-3 to TRBJ1-5; D is perhaps TRBD1 (6 bases). The CDR3 DNA sequence: TGTGCCATCAGTGAGTCTGGTGGACAGACCAATCAGCCCCAGCATTTT. This sequence encodes CAISESGGQTNQPQHF.